This section outlines one T cell receptor (beta chain) sequence together with its context. Its target is not known. Clones were sequenced by immunoSEQ multiplex PCR, and TCRdb holds only the in-frame ones, with some missing. The sample consists of roughly 140,000 clones, more than 85% of them appearing once. Per germline, CDR1 LNHDA and CDR2 SQIVND (reference sequence). This CDR3 comprises 15 residues. V lost 4 bases, J lost 6 bases, and 18 bases lay in between. These data are taken from a study of T cell responses to AZD1222 COVID-19 vaccine. Findings and limits, study-wide: Repertoire collection took place solely once the T cell response had peaked. Clonal diversity was possibly underestimated; the donors were predominantly white British and more often female. The CD4 TCRs associated with vaccination extended across spike and predominated at 160-218 and 743-854.

J is TRBJ1-1 and V is TRBV19, with D tentatively TRBD1 (5 bases). Material: peripheral blood, obtained 28 days after the second AZD1222 dose. This sequence originates from an adult who received the AZD1222 COVID-19 vaccine. CDR3: CASSTGAYGRSEAFF. The CDR3, as DNA: TGTGCCAGTAGTACTGGGGCCTACGGGCGGTCTGAAGCTTTCTTT.